One sample yielded the 22 T cell receptor beta chains listed below, sequenced in a study of cytomegalovirus exposure and HLA in healthy donors (dated by TCRdb to between 2016 and 2019). The library was obtained by the immunoSEQ multiplex PCR assay. What TCRdb holds here is the immuneACCESS table cut down to in-frame rearrangements. Part of the clones is not present; checked against another copy, under half of the missing clones reflect an unresolved V gene, and the others are unexplained. The sample profile shows about 330,000 clones; 75% to 90% of them were found once. The ten most abundant clones make up approximately 1.1% of the sample. The sample consisted of PBMCs. These receptors were collected from a woman younger than 45 in good health and CMV-seropositive.

The chain uses TRBV28 and TRBJ2-5; TRBD2 matches at 10 bases. This CDR3 has 13 amino acids. Germline lookup yields CDR1 MDHEN and CDR2 SYDVKM. Trimming at V came to 8 bases and at J to 2 bases, leaving 2 bases not matched to a gene. Here the CDR3 reads CASRLAGQETQYF. DNA of the CDR3: TGTGCCAGCCGACTAGCGGGTCAAGAGACCCAGTACTTC. Based on the CDR3 plus reference TRBV28 and TRBJ2-5, the full variable domain is DVKVTQSSRYLVKRTGEKVFLECVQDMDHENMFWYRQDPGLGLRLIYFSYDVKMKEKGDIPEGYSVSREKKERFSLILESASTNQTSMYLCASRLAGQETQYFGPGTRLLVL.

This chain links TRBV6-1 with TRBJ1-4; 7 nucleotides match TRBD1. With V trimmed by 0 bases and J by 6 bases, 10 bases remained unmatched. CDR1 is MNHNS, CDR2 SASEGT, per germline. The CDR3 is 17 residues long. This CDR3 reads CASSEARYGQADEKLFF. The CDR3 DNA is TGTGCCAGCAGTGAAGCCCGATACGGACAGGCGGATGAAAAACTGTTTTTT.

J is TRBJ1-2 and V is TRBV18; D gene uncertain. V was cut by 3 bases and J by 6 bases, with 17 bases left in between. From germline, CDR1 is KGHSH and CDR2 LQKENI. The CDR3 loop spans 15 amino acids. The CDR3: CASSPADRPVNGYTF. CDR3 nucleotide sequence: TGTGCCAGCTCACCGGCAGACCGCCCAGTAAATGGCTACACCTTC. The entire variable domain, with the rest obtained from reference TRBV18 and TRBJ1-2, is as follows: NAGVMQNPRHLVRRRGQEARLRCSPMKGHSHVYWYRQLPEEGLKFMVYLQKENIIDESGMPKERFSAEFPKEGPSILRIQQVVRGDSAAYFCASSPADRPVNGYTFGSGTRLTVV.

The chain employs TRBV25-1 and TRBJ2-5, with TRBD1 identical over 9 bases. The J segment lost 2 bases and the V segment lost 1 base, leaving 8 bases of the junction unmatched. Germline CDR1 MGHDK, CDR2 SYGVNS. The CDR3 runs to 17 residues. CDR3 in amino acids: CASSELRGTGIQETQYF. DNA of the CDR3: TGTGCCAGCAGTGAATTAAGGGGGACAGGGATACAAGAGACCCAGTACTTC.

The genes are TRBV27 and TRBJ1-5, with 10 bases aligning to TRBD1. The CDR3 runs 16 residues. Germline V CDR1 and CDR2: MNHEY, SMNVEV (reference sequence). The junction had 4 bases not matched to a gene; V was cut back by 1 base and J by 4 bases. CDR3 nucleotide sequence: TGTGCCAGCAGTTTATTCCGGACAGGGGGAAATCAGCCCCAGCATTTT. As protein: CASSLFRTGGNQPQHF.

This sequence joins TRBV14 and TRBJ2-2; D is unclear. The CDR3 extends over 16 amino acids. V lost 1 base, J lost 1 base, and 10 bases lay in between. Germline V gives CDR1 SGHDN, CDR2 FVKESK. The CDR3 here is CASSQVHLRNTGELFF. CDR3 nucleotide sequence: TGTGCCAGCAGCCAAGTACACCTCCGGAACACCGGGGAGCTGTTTTTT.

The chain recombines TRBV4-1 with TRBJ2-1; TRBD1 matches 10 bases. CDR3 size: 14 residues. The ends lost 1 base at V and 15 bases at J; junction bases unmatched: 9. Looked up from germline, CDR1 is MGHRA and CDR2 is YSYEKL. The CDR3 DNA follows: TGCGCCAGCAGCCAAGTAGGGACAGGGGTAGGGCTGTTCTTC. Residues: CASSQVGTGVGLFF.

The rearrangement links TRBV7-6 to TRBJ2-1; 9 bases are a match to TRBD2. Trimming removed 5 bases from V and 6 bases from J; junction bases left unmatched: 8. The length of the CDR3 is 15 residues. Germline V gene data show CDR1 as SGHVS and CDR2 as FNYEAQ. The CDR3 DNA reads as TGTGCCAGCAGCGTATCTAGCGGGACGGGCAATGAGCAGTTCTTC. It encodes CASSVSSGTGNEQFF.

The chain is built from TRBV28 and TRBJ2-1, with D hard to call. The germline V and J ends were trimmed by 6 bases and 9 bases, with 21 bases remaining between them. This CDR3 spans 15 amino acids. Germline-derived CDR1 and CDR2 are MDHEN and SYDVKM. Written as DNA, the CDR3 is TGTGCCAGCAGACCAACCGGACCCGGTATGTTTGAGCAGTTCTTC. Translating gives CASRPTGPGMFEQFF. The full variable domain, its missing parts supplied by reference TRBV28 and TRBJ2-1, is DVKVTQSSRYLVKRTGEKVFLECVQDMDHENMFWYRQDPGLGLRLIYFSYDVKMKEKGDIPEGYSVSREKKERFSLILESASTNQTSMYLCASRPTGPGMFEQFFGPGTRLTVL.

The chain couples TRBV5-6 to TRBJ2-7, with D perhaps matching TRBD2 (6 bases). Germline loops: CDR1 SGHDT, CDR2 YYEEEE. The V and J ends lost 4 bases and 3 bases respectively, with 17 bases between them. The CDR3 extends over 15 amino acids. The DNA for the CDR3 is TGTGCCAGCAGCACGACTGGGCGGGAAGACTACGAGCAGTACTTC. Its translation: CASSTTGREDYEQYF.

The V and J genes are TRBV7-9 and TRBJ2-7; D remains unclear. CDR3 length: 13 residues. Germline V gene sequence: CDR1 SEHNR, CDR2 FQNEAQ (reference sequence). The V gene lost 2 bases and the J gene lost 5 bases, with 10 bases spanning the gap. The CDR3 DNA reads as TGTGCCAGCAGCTTAACCCCAGCCGACGAGCAGTACTTC. It codes for CASSLTPADEQYF.

This sequence joins TRBV6-6 and TRBJ2-1; D is uncertain. With 2 bases removed from V and 6 bases from J, the gap between germline ends came to 11 bases. Germline values: CDR1 MNHNY, CDR2 SVGAGI (reference sequence). The CDR3 covers 14 residues. The CDR3 protein is CASSYHTRGNEQFF. In DNA form, the CDR3 reads TGTGCCAGCAGTTACCACACACGCGGCAATGAGCAGTTCTTC.

V usage is TRBV29-1 and J usage is TRBJ2-1; 11 bases are shared with TRBD1. Unmatched junction bases numbered 5, after V lost 6 bases and J lost 4 bases. The CDR3 loop spans 14 amino acids. Germline lookup yields CDR1 SQVTM and CDR2 ANQGSEA. Here the CDR3 DNA reads TGCAGCGTGACGGGACAGGGGGTTTACAATGAGCAGTTCTTC. This sequence encodes CSVTGQGVYNEQFF.

The genes are TRBV28 and TRBJ1-1; 7 bases are shared with TRBD1. V lost 6 bases, J lost 5 bases, and 6 bases stayed unmatched. The CDR3 is 13 amino acids. Germline V gene sequence: CDR1 MDHEN, CDR2 SYDVKM. The CDR3 sequence: CASSNRGRTEAFF. The CDR3 region has the DNA TGTGCCAGCAGCAATAGGGGGCGGACTGAAGCTTTCTTT.

The chain links TRBV11-3 to TRBJ2-7, with D perhaps matching TRBD2 (6 bases). CDR3 length: 13 residues. Germline V gene data show CDR1 as SGHNT and CDR2 as YENEEA. Trimming removed 5 bases from V and 6 bases from J, with 14 bases in between. CDR3 nucleotides: TGTGCCAGCAGCCGGGACTTTGGGGGCGAGCAGTACTTC. It is translated as CASSRDFGGEQYF.

V and J are TRBV5-6 and TRBJ2-2; 7 bases are a match to TRBD1. Germline V gene sequence: CDR1 SGHDT, CDR2 YYEEEE. After removal of 6 bases from V and 0 bases from J, the junction contained 11 bases not matched to a gene. The CDR3 consists of 17 residues. The CDR3 protein is CASTFGVGQSNTGELFF. In DNA form, the CDR3 reads TGTGCCAGCACCTTCGGCGTGGGACAGTCGAACACCGGGGAGCTGTTTTTT.

V is TRBV7-9 and J is TRBJ1-5; 9 nucleotides align to TRBD1. The CDR3 totals 16 residues. CDR1 and CDR2 from the germline V gene are SEHNR and FQNEAQ (reference sequence). V dropped 3 bases and J dropped 0; count of bases not matched to a gene: 3. In DNA form, the CDR3 reads TGTGCCAGCAGCTTGTGGACAGGGGATAGCAATCAGCCCCAGCATTTT. It yields the protein CASSLWTGDSNQPQHF.

The gene calls are TRBV5-1 and TRBJ2-1; 9 positions agree with TRBD1. CDR1 is SGHRS, CDR2 YFSETQ, per germline. V shed 7 bases and J 5 bases; nucleotides not matched to a gene: 10. This CDR3 spans 15 amino acids. The CDR3 region is CASCYRGPRNNEQFF. The CDR3, as DNA: TGCGCCAGCTGTTACAGGGGGCCCCGAAACAATGAGCAGTTCTTC. Complete variable domain (other parts from reference TRBV5-1 and TRBJ2-1): KAGVTQTPRYLIKTRGQQVTLSCSPISGHRSVSWYQQTPGQGLQFLFEYFSETQRNKGNFPGRFSGRQFSNSRSEMNVSTLELGDSALYLCASCYRGPRNNEQFFGPGTRLTVL.

The rearrangement uses TRBV7-2 and TRBJ2-5; TRBD2 is a possible D gene (5 bases). The CDR3 is made up of 14 amino acids. V was trimmed by 5 bases and J by 7 bases, leaving 17 bases between them. Germline V gene data show CDR1 as SGHTA and CDR2 as FQGNSA. The CDR3 bases are TGTGCCAGCAGCCCCGGTGGCAGCGCGGGGACCCAGTACTTC. Residues: CASSPGGSAGTQYF.

The CDR3 protein is CASNLEAGGPHEQYF. CDR3 in DNA: TGTGCCAGCAATTTGGAGGCGGGAGGGCCTCACGAGCAGTACTTC. This chain connects TRBV6-1 to TRBJ2-7, with 9 bases that match TRBD2. Germline V gene data show CDR1 as MNHNS and CDR2 as SASEGT. Trimming took 7 bases from V and 5 from J; bases not matched to a gene: 12. The CDR3 is made up of 15 amino acids.

The chain couples TRBV13 to TRBJ2-3; the D gene is possibly TRBD2 (5 bases). CDR3 length: 15 amino acids. Germline V CDR1 and CDR2: PRHDT, FYEKMQ (reference sequence). V was shortened by 7 bases and J by 6 bases, with 20 bases between the two germline ends. The CDR3 coding sequence is TGTGCCAGCACCCCTCTGCAGATTAGCGCGGATACGCAGTATTTT. Protein product: CASTPLQISADTQYF.

The chain has TRBV7-7 and TRBJ2-1, with D uncertain. CDR3 size: 14 residues. From germline, CDR1 is SSHAT and CDR2 FNYEAQ (reference sequence). Between the trimmed V and J ends, which lost 1 base and 7 bases, there was a span of 11 bases. For the CDR3, the DNA is TGTGCCAGCAGCTTAGGACCTACCGGGAATGAGCAGTTCTTC. Its protein is CASSLGPTGNEQFF.